This record looks at one T cell receptor beta chain sequence and its context. Antigen: not known. These data originate in a study of cytomegalovirus exposure and HLA in healthy donors. Study at large: An analysis done earlier identified about 120 million unique TCR beta sequences from about 179 million T cells. Regarding the study as a whole: Later examination showed HLA-associated TCR beta chains had greater clonal expansion than equally common others. Roughly uniform depth of sequencing across donors was assumed in presence/absence analyses.

The CDR3 length is 15 residues. Germline V gene lookup returns CDR1 MNHEY and CDR2 SVGAGI. Trimming took 6 bases from V and 4 from J; bases not matched to a gene: 8. The PCR ran on 60 Vbeta and 13 Jbeta primers. TCRdb keeps only in-frame clones here, not all; method: immunoSEQ multiplex PCR. In the table there are approximately 110,000 clones, roughly four fifths of which are singletons. This rearrangement joins TRBV6-5 to TRBJ2-7; 11 bases map to TRBD2. Input material: PBMCs. The TCR sequence derives from a man aged 35 to 55 in good health and CMV-seronegative. The chain's CDR3 is CASRTQTSGNYEQYF. The DNA for the CDR3 is TGTGCCAGCAGGACCCAGACTAGCGGGAATTACGAGCAGTACTTC.